One T cell receptor delta chain is described in this entry. This clone was recorded a few times. What this receptor recognizes is not known. No much larger clone exists at a distance of one base, and base qualities are not known. Receptor amplification or capture employed RT-PCR. Instrument on record: Illumina MiSeq. Via CATT, TCRdb reprocessed the public reads, and rows with identical DNA were then joined. This sample holds 2,000 to 2,500 delta-chain clones; over 35% were observed only once. The ten largest clones take up about 15% of the sample. This record comes from a study of gamma-delta T cells after stem cell transplantation (TCRdb year 2016). Unmatched junction bases come to 14, with V trimmed by 3 bases and J by 0 bases. The CDR3 numbers 18 residues from cysteine through phenylalanine. Only CDR3 DNA remains: 54 bases, in frame from the first base. In the germline V gene, CDR1 corresponds to GEAIGNYY and CDR2 to EKD.

Sequencing was done on a sample of gamma-delta T cells. The chain is assembled from TRDV2 and TRDJ1; 8 bases in the middle match TRDD3. The sequence was collected from a human donor. It is not recorded whose cells these are; they may come from a transplant donor. The DNA is as follows: TGTGCCTGTGACGGGCTTAGTGCTGGGGGAAGGTACACCGATAAACTCATCTTT. This yields the protein CACDGLSAGGRYTDKLIF.